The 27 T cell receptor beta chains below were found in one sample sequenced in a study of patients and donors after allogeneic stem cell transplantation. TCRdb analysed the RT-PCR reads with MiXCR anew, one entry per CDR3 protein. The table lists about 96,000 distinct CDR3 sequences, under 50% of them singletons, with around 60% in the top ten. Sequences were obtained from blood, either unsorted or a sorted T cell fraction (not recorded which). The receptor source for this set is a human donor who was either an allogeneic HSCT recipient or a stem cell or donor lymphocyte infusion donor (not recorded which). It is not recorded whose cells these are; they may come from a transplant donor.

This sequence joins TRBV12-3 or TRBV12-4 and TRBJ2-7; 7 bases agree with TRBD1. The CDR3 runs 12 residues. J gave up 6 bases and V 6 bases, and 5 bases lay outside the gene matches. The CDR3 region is CASSTGEREQYF. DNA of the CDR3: TGTGCCAGCAGCACAGGGGAACGCGAGCAGTACTTC.

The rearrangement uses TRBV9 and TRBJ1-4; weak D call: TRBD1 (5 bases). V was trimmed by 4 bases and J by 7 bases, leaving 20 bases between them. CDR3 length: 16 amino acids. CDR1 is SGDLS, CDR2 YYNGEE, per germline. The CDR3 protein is CASSPGVQGHGEKLFF. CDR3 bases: TGTGCCAGCAGCCCGGGGGTACAAGGCCACGGTGAAAAACTGTTTTTT. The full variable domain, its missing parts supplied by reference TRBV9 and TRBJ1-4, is DSGVTQTPKHLITATGQRVTLRCSPRSGDLSVYWYQQSLDQGLQFLIQYYNGEERAKGNILERFSAQQFPDLHSELNLSSLELGDSALYFCASSPGVQGHGEKLFFGSGTQLSVL.

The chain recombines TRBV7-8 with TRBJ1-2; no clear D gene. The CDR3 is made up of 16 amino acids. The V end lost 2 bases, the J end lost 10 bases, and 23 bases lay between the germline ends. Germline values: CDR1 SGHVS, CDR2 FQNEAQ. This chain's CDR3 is CASSLTGRNQIIIYTF. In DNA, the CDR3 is TGTGCCAGCAGCTTAACGGGGAGGAATCAAATCATTATCTACACCTTC. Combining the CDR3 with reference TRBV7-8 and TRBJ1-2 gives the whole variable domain GAGVSQSPRYKVAKRGQDVALRCDPISGHVSLFWYQQALGQGPEFLTYFQNEAQLDKSGLPSDRFFAERPEGSVSTLKIQRTQQEDSAVYLCASSLTGRNQIIIYTFGSGTRLTVV.

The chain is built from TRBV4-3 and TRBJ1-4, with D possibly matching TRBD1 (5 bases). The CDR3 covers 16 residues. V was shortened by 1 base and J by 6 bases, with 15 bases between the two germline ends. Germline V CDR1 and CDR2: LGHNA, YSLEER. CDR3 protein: CASSQVNPRGDEKLFF. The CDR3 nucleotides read TGCGCCAGCAGCCAAGTAAACCCTCGAGGGGATGAAAAACTGTTTTTT.

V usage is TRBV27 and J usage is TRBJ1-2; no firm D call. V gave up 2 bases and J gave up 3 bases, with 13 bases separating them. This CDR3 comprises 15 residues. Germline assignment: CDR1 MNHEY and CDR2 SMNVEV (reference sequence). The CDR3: CASSLAPGGYYGYTF. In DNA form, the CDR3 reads TGTGCCAGCAGTTTAGCCCCAGGCGGATACTATGGCTACACCTTC.

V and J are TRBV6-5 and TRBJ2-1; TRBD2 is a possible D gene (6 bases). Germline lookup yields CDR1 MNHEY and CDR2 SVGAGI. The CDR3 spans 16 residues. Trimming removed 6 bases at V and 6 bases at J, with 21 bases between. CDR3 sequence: CASSHPGLTTSNEQFF. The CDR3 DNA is TGTGCCAGCAGCCACCCCGGACTAACAACCTCCAATGAGCAGTTCTTC.

The CDR3 coding sequence is TGTGCCAGCAGCTTAGAGTCTAGCGGGAGTCAGTACTTC. It encodes CASSLESSGSQYF. The V call is TRBV7-9, the J call TRBJ2-4, with 10 bases identical to TRBD2. After removal of 1 base from V and 12 bases from J, the junction contained 3 bases not matched to a gene. The germline CDR1 and CDR2 sequences are SEHNR and FQNEAQ (reference sequence). CDR3 size: 13 residues.

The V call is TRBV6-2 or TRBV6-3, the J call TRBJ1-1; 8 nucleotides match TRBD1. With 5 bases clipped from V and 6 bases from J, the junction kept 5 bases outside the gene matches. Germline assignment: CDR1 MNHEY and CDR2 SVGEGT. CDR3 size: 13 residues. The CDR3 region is CASSGQGEAEAFF. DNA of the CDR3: TGTGCCAGCAGTGGACAGGGTGAGGCTGAAGCTTTCTTT.

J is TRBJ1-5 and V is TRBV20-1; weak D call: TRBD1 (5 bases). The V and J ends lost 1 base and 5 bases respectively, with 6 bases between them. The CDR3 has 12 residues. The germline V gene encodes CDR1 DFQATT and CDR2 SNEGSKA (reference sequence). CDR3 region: CSARGGDQPQHF. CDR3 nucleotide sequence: TGCAGTGCTAGAGGGGGCGATCAGCCCCAGCATTTT.

The CDR3: CASSTWNNQPQHF. Here the CDR3 DNA reads TGTGCCAGCAGTACTTGGAACAATCAGCCCCAGCATTTT. This chain links TRBV27 with TRBJ1-5, with D unclear. There are 13 residues in the CDR3. The germline V and J ends were trimmed by 5 bases and 3 bases, with 8 bases remaining between them. CDR1 is MNHEY, CDR2 SMNVEV, per germline (reference sequence).

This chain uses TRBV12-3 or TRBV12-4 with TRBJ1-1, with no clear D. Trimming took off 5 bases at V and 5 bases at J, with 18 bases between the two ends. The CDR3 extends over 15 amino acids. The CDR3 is CASSRRTEERTEAFF. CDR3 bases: TGTGCCAGCAGTCGACGGACGGAGGAGAGAACTGAAGCTTTCTTT.

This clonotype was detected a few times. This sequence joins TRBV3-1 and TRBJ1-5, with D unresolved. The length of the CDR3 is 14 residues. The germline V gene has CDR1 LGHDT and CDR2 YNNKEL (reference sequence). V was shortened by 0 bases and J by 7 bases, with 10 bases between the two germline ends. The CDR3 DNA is TGTGCCAGCAGCCAAGATAAAGGATGGCAGCCCCAGCATTTT. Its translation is CASSQDKGWQPQHF.

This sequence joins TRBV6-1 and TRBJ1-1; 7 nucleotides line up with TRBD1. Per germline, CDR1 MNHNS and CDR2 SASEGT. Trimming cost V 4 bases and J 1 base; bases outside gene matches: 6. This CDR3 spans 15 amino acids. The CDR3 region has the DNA TGTGCCAGCAGTGCTTGGACAGGAGCGAACACTGAAGCTTTCTTT. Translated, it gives CASSAWTGANTEAFF.

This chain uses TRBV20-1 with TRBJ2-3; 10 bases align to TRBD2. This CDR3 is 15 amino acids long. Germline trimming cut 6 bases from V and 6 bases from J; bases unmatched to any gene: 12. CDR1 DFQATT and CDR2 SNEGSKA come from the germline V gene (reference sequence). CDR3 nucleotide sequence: TGCAGTGCACAAGCGGGAGGGCCTTCCGGGGATACGCAGTATTTT. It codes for CSAQAGGPSGDTQYF.

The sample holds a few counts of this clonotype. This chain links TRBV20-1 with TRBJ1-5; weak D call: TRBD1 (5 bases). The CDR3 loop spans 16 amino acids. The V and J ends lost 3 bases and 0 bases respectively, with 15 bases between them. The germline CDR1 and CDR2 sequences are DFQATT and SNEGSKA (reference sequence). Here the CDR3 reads CSASRTQGGSNQPQHF. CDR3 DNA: TGCAGTGCTAGCAGGACCCAGGGCGGTAGCAATCAGCCCCAGCATTTT.

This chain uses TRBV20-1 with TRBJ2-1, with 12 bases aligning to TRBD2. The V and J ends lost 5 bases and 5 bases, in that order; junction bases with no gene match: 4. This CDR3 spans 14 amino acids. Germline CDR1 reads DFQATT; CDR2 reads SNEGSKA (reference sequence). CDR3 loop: CSASTSGSHNEQFF. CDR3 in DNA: TGCAGTGCTTCGACTAGCGGGAGCCACAATGAGCAGTTCTTC.

Here the CDR3 reads CASSLAFPDPNYGYTF. For the CDR3, the DNA is TGTGCCAGCAGCTTAGCGTTTCCTGATCCTAACTATGGCTACACCTTC. V is TRBV7-2 and J is TRBJ1-2; D uncertain. The CDR3 length is 16 residues. Trimming left V 0 bases short and J 0 bases short, with 11 bases between. The germline V gene has CDR1 SGHTA and CDR2 FQGNSA.

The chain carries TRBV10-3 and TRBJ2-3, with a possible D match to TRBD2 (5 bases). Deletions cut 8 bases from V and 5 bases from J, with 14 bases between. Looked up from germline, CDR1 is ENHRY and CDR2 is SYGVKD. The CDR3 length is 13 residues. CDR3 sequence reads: CAIWTWPEDTQYF. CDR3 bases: TGTGCCATCTGGACTTGGCCCGAAGATACGCAGTATTTT.

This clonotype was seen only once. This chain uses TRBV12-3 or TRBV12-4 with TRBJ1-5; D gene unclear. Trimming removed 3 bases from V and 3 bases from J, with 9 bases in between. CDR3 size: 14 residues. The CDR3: CASSFGPNNQPQHF. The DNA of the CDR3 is TGTGCCAGCAGTTTTGGGCCAAACAATCAGCCCCAGCATTTT.

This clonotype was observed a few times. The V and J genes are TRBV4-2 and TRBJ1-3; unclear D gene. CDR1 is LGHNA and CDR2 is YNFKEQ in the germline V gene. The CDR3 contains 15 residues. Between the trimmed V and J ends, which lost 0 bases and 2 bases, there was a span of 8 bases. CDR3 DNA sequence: TGTGCCAGCAGCCAAGATCGCGGGGCTGGAAACACCATATATTTT. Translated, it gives CASSQDRGAGNTIYF.

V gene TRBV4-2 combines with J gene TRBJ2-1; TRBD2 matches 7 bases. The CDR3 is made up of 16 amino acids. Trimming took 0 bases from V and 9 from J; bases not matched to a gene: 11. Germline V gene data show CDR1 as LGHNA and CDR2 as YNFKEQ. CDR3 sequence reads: CASSQESAGARAEQFF. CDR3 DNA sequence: TGTGCCAGCAGCCAAGAGTCGGCGGGAGCCAGGGCTGAGCAGTTCTTC.

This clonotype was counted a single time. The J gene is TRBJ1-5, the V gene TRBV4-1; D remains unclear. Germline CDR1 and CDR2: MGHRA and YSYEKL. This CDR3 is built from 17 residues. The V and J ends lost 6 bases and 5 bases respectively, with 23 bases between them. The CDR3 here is CASRQCLARSAHQPQHF. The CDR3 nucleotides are TGCGCCAGCAGACAGTGTCTAGCCCGATCGGCGCATCAGCCCCAGCATTTT.

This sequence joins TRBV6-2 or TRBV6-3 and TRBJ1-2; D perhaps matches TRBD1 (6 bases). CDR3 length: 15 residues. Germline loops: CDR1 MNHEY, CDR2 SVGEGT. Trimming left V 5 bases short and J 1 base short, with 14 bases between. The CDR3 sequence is CASSRRTEVNYGYTF. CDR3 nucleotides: TGTGCCAGCAGTCGCCGGACAGAAGTTAACTATGGCTACACCTTC.

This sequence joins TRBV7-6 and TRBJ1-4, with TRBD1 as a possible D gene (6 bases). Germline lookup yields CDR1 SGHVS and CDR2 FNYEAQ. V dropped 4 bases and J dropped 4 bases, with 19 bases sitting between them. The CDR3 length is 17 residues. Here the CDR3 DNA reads TGTGCCAGCAGCTCAACAACAGGGTTAAAGAGTAATGAAAAACTGTTTTTT. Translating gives CASSSTTGLKSNEKLFF.

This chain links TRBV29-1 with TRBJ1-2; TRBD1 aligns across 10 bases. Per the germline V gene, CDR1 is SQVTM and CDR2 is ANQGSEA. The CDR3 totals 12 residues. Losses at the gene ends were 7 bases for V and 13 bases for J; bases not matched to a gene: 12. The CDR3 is CSAPQTGGGSTF. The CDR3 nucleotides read TGCAGCGCTCCCCAGACAGGGGGCGGATCCACCTTC.

DNA of the CDR3: TGCAGTGCTATTTTGGCAGGGCCTGGAAACACCATATATTTT. It is translated as CSAILAGPGNTIYF. The V call is TRBV20-1, the J call TRBJ1-3; TRBD1 is a possible D gene (5 bases). The V gene's germline CDR1 is DFQATT and CDR2 SNEGSKA (reference sequence). This CDR3 has 14 amino acids. With 4 bases removed from V and 2 bases from J, the gap between germline ends came to 12 bases.

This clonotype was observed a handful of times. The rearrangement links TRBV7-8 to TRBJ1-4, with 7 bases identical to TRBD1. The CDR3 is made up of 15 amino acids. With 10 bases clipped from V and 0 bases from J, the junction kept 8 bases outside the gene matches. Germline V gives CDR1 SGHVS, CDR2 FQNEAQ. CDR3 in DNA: TGTGCCAAAACGACAGGGTTAGCAACTAATGAAAAACTGTTTTTT. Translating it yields CAKTTGLATNEKLFF.